The 2 T cell receptor beta chains below all came from one sample that was sequenced in a study of neoadjuvant nivolumab and ipilimumab in lung cancer. Some clones are missing from TCRdb's copy, which holds only in-frame ones; the method was immunoSEQ multiplex PCR. The profile shows several thousand clones, roughly 84% of them singletons. The material sequenced was tumor tissue, taken after neoadjuvant nivolumab, alone or with ipilimumab, at or shortly before surgery. All receptors derive from an adult with non-small cell lung cancer.

This chain joins TRBV5-6 and TRBJ2-1; TRBD2 aligns across 8 bases. This CDR3 has 17 residues. Germline V CDR1 and CDR2: SGHDT, YYEEEE. The V and J ends lost 0 bases and 0 bases, in that order; junction bases with no gene match: 5. The CDR3 DNA sequence: TGTGCCAGCAGCTTGGAGACTAGCGCGAGCTCCTACAATGAGCAGTTCTTC. This encodes CASSLETSASSYNEQFF.

This chain joins TRBV27 and TRBJ1-6, with TRBD1 as a possible D gene (6 bases). Germline CDR1 is MNHEY and CDR2 is SMNVEV (reference sequence). The CDR3 is 15 residues long. Between the trimmed V and J ends, which lost 6 bases and 0 bases, there was a span of 9 bases. The CDR3 sequence: CASRNRDSYNSPLHF. DNA for the CDR3: TGTGCCAGCAGGAACAGGGACTCCTATAATTCACCCCTCCACTTT.